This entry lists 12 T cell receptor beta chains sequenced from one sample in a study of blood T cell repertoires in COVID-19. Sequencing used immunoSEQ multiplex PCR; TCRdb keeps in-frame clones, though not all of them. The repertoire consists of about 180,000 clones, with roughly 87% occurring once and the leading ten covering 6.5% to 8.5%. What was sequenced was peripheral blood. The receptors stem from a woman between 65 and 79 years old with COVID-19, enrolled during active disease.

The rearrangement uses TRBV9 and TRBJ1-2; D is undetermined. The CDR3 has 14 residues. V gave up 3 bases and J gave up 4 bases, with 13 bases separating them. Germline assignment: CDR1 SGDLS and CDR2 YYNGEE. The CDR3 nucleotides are TGTGCCAGCAGCGCTCGAGACATCGGCTATGGCTACACCTTC. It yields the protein CASSARDIGYGYTF.

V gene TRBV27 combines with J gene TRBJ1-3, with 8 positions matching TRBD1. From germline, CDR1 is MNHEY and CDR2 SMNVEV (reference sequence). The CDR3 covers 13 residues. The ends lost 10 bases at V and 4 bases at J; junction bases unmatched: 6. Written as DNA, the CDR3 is TGTGCCACCTGGACAGGGAAGGGAAACACCATATATTTT. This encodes CATWTGKGNTIYF.

DNA for the CDR3: TGTGCCAGTAGTAACATAGATACGCAGTATTTT. It specifies CASSNIDTQYF. The chain combines TRBV19 with TRBJ2-3; D unresolved. Germline V gives CDR1 LNHDA, CDR2 SQIVND (reference sequence). Trimming took 4 bases from V and 5 from J, leaving 4 bases between them. The CDR3 length is 11 residues.

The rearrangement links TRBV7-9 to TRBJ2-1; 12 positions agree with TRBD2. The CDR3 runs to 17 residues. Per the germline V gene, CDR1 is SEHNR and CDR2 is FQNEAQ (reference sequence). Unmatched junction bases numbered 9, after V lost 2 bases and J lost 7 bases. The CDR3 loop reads CASSLRSTSGRRNEQFF. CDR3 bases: TGTGCCAGCAGCTTAAGGTCAACTAGCGGGAGGAGGAATGAGCAGTTCTTC.

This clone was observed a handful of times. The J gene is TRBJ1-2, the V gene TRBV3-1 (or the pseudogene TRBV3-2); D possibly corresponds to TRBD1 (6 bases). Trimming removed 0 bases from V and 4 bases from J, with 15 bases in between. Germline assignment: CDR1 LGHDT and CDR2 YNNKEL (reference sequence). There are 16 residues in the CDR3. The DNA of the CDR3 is TGTGCCAGCAGCCAAGATAGGGGGGGGCCACTCTATGGCTACACCTTC. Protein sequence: CASSQDRGGPLYGYTF.

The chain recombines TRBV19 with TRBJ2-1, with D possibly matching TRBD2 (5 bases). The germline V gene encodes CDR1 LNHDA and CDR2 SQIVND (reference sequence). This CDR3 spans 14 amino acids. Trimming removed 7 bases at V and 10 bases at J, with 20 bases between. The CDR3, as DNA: TGTGCCAGTACCTGGACTGGCCGGGGAAGAGAGCAGTTCTTC. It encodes CASTWTGRGREQFF.

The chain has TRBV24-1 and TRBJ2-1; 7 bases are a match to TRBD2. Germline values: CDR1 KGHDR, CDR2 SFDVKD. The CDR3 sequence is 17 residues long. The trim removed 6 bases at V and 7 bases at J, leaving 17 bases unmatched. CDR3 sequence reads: CATSLGYGGRGGNEQFF. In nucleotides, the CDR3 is TGTGCCACCAGTTTAGGCTACGGCGGGAGAGGTGGGAATGAGCAGTTCTTC.

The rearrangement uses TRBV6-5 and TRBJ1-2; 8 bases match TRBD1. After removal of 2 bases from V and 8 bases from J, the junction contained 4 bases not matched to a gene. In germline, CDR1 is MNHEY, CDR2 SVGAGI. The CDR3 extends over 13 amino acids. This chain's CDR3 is CASSYATGGGYTF. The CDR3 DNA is TGTGCCAGCAGTTACGCTACAGGGGGAGGCTACACCTTC.

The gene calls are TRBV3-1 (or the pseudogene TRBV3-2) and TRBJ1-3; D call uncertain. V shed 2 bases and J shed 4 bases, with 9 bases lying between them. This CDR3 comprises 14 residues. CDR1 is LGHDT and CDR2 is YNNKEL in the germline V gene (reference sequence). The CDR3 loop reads CASSQLGSGNTIYF. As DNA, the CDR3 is TGTGCCAGCAGCCAACTAGGATCAGGAAACACCATATATTTT.

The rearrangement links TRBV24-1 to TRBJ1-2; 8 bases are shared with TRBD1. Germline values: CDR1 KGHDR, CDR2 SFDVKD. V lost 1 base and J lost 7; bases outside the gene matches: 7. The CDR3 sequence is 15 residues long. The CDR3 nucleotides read TGTGCCACCAGTGATTTAGACAGGGGTTACGGTGGCTACACCTTC. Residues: CATSDLDRGYGGYTF.

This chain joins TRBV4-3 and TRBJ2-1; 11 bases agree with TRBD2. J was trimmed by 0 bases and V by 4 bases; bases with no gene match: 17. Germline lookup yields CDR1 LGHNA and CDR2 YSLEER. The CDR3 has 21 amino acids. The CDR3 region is CASSRKQSTSGSFVSYNEQFF. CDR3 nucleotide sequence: TGCGCCAGCAGCCGCAAGCAATCTACTAGCGGGAGTTTCGTCTCCTACAATGAGCAGTTCTTC.

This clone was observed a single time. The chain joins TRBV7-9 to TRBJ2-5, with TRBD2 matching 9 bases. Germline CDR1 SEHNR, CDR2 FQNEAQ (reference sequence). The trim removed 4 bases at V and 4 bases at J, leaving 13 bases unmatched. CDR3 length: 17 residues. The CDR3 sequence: CASSSLRGSGSGETQYF. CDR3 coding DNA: TGTGCCAGCAGCTCACTTCGGGGTAGCGGGAGCGGAGAGACCCAGTACTTC.